This T cell receptor (beta chain) was recorded in a study of CXCR4 blockade with PD-1 therapy in pancreatic cancer. The repertoire was sequenced with immunoSEQ multiplex PCR; TCRdb's copy has only in-frame clones and lacks some. Among some 1,600 clones listed, under 50% were seen once. The germline gives CDR1 SQVTM, CDR2 ANQGSEA. The CDR3 length is 13 residues. Trimming cost V 4 bases and J 8 bases, with 17 bases left between them. Sequenced material: tumor tissue. The receptor was derived from a human donor with pancreatic ductal adenocarcinoma. This chain uses TRBV29-1 with TRBJ1-1, with a tentative D call TRBD1 (5 bases). The chain's CDR3 is CSVAAPGDREAFF. As DNA, the CDR3 is TGCAGCGTTGCGGCACCGGGGGATCGGGAAGCTTTCTTT.